The present T cell receptor beta chain was sequenced within a study of cytomegalovirus exposure and HLA in healthy donors. The wider study: A later analysis reported the roughly 130 validation repertoires used the same platform as the 666 first-cohort repertoires.

Generated by immunoSEQ multiplex PCR, the TCRdb table keeps only in-frame clones and is missing some. The table has 65,000 to 75,000 clones, around 94% seen once; the top ten hold approximately 1.5%. The trim removed 6 bases at V and 4 bases at J, leaving 7 bases unmatched. The CDR3 is made up of 16 amino acids. The germline V gene encodes CDR1 MDHEN and CDR2 SYDVKM. The sequencing sample was made of PBMCs. The genes are TRBV28 and TRBJ2-5, with 14 bases that match TRBD2. The clonotype originates from a man younger than 35 in good health and CMV-seropositive. CDR3 in amino acids: CASSSGLAGERETQYF. Here the CDR3 DNA reads TGTGCCAGCAGCTCGGGACTAGCGGGAGAGAGAGAGACCCAGTACTTC.